This T cell receptor beta chain comes out of a study of T cell repertoires in cytomegalovirus infection. Overall study context: Public TCR beta signatures provided an indication of both CMV infection and a matching HLA type. Study conclusions and caveats: Using cumulative public TCR beta family frequency, the authors identified those who carried CMV together with the relevant HLA.

This clonotype showed up just a few times. Its antigen is still unknown. The CDR3 contains 13 residues. Deletions cut 2 bases from V and 3 bases from J, with 7 bases between. CDR1 is SGDLS and CDR2 is YYNGEE in the germline V gene. TCRdb redid the calling of the reads with MiXCR, one entry per CDR3 protein. The table has fewer than 650,000 distinct CDR3 sequences, roughly 42% seen once; the top ten hold around 48%. The input for sequencing was cultured PBMCs, taken from culture after CMV antigen stimulation. The receptor's source is a human donor in good health (CMV status not recorded). Some clones in this sample may be carry-over from other donors' samples. The rearrangement uses TRBV9 and TRBJ2-3; no definite D call. This CDR3 is CASSVVQTDTQYF. In DNA, the CDR3 is TGTGCCAGCAGCGTGGTCCAGACAGATACGCAGTATTTT.